These 21 T cell receptor beta chains originate from one sample sequenced in a study of cytomegalovirus exposure and HLA in healthy donors. The primer mix had 60 Vbeta and 13 Jbeta primers. Only in-frame clones appear in the TCRdb table, and some are missing; sequencing was by immunoSEQ multiplex PCR. The sample has roughly 120,000 clones; around three quarters are singletons. Material: PBMCs. The source of these receptors is a woman aged 55-70 years in good health and CMV-seropositive.

V usage is TRBV7-7 and J usage is TRBJ2-5, with 8 positions matching TRBD1. Germline V gives CDR1 SSHAT, CDR2 FNYEAQ (reference sequence). The CDR3 spans 16 residues. Unmatched junction bases numbered 13, after V lost 5 bases and J lost 5 bases. CDR3 bases: TGTGCCAGCAGCCCAACGTCATCAGGGGGCAGGGAGACCCAGTACTTC. Residues: CASSPTSSGGRETQYF. Based on the CDR3 plus reference TRBV7-7 and TRBJ2-5, the full variable domain is GAGVSQSPRYKVTKRGQDVTLRCDPISSHATLYWYQQALGQGPEFLTYFNYEAQPDKSGLPSDRFSAERPEGSISTLTIQRTEQRDSAMYRCASSPTSSGGRETQYFGPGTRLLVL.

This clone came up a few times. The CDR3 is CARPPWQKTGMYEQYF. The CDR3 DNA sequence: TGTGCCAGACCCCCTTGGCAAAAGACAGGGATGTACGAGCAGTACTTC. This rearrangement joins TRBV7-3 to TRBJ2-7; 7 nucleotides match TRBD1. Looked up from germline, CDR1 is SGHTA and CDR2 is FQGTGA. The length of the CDR3 is 16 residues. The V segment lost 9 bases and the J segment 4 bases; nucleotides outside the gene matches: 18. The whole variable domain, filled in from reference TRBV7-3 and TRBJ2-7, reads GAGVSQTPSNKVTEKGKYVELRCDPISGHTALYWYRQSLGQGPEFLIYFQGTGAADDSGLPNDRFFAVRPEGSVSTLKIQRTERGDSAVYLCARPPWQKTGMYEQYFGPGTRLTVT.

There are a few counts of this clone. The CDR3 loop is CASSIRDTFSGANVLTF. The CDR3 coding sequence is TGTGCCAGTAGTATAAGGGACACCTTCTCTGGGGCCAACGTCCTGACTTTC. This sequence joins TRBV19 and TRBJ2-6; D may be TRBD1 (6 bases). CDR3 length: 17 residues. Trimming stripped 2 bases from V and 0 bases from J, with 11 bases between. Germline V gene data show CDR1 as LNHDA and CDR2 as SQIVND (reference sequence). Combining the CDR3 with reference TRBV19 and TRBJ2-6 gives the whole variable domain DGGITQSPKYLFRKEGQNVTLSCEQNLNHDAMYWYRQDPGQGLRLIYYSQIVNDFQKGDIAEGYSVSREKKESFPLTVTSAQKNPTAFYLCASSIRDTFSGANVLTFGAGSRLTVL.

This chain connects TRBV4-1 to TRBJ2-2; possible D gene TRBD2, 5 bases. Germline assignment: CDR1 MGHRA and CDR2 YSYEKL. The ends were cut back, 5 bases at V and 7 bases at J, with 20 bases in the middle. The CDR3 has 16 residues. The CDR3 loop is CASSFYQMSGGGELFF. CDR3 nucleotides: TGCGCCAGCAGCTTCTACCAGATGAGTGGAGGCGGGGAGCTGTTTTTT.

The chain carries TRBV18 and TRBJ2-2; a weak D match, TRBD1 (6 bases). Germline loops: CDR1 KGHSH, CDR2 LQKENI. Trimming removed 4 bases at V and 0 bases at J, with 12 bases between. The CDR3 has 16 amino acids. The CDR3 is CASSHVTGSNTGELFF. DNA of the CDR3: TGTGCCAGCTCACACGTCACAGGGTCGAACACCGGGGAGCTGTTTTTT. The full variable domain, with the rest looked up from reference TRBV18 and TRBJ2-2, is NAGVMQNPRHLVRRRGQEARLRCSPMKGHSHVYWYRQLPEEGLKFMVYLQKENIIDESGMPKERFSAEFPKEGPSILRIQQVVRGDSAAYFCASSHVTGSNTGELFFGEGSRLTVL.

The chain uses TRBV19 and TRBJ1-2; 10 bases line up with TRBD1. The CDR3 extends over 19 amino acids. CDR1 and CDR2 from the germline V gene are LNHDA and SQIVND (reference sequence). J gave up 6 bases and V 7 bases, and 23 bases lay outside the gene matches. The chain's CDR3 is CASTPLNPSPGQGFDGYTF. The CDR3 coding sequence is TGTGCCAGTACCCCTCTCAACCCTTCCCCGGGACAGGGGTTCGATGGCTACACCTTC.

This chain links TRBV5-4 with TRBJ2-7; TRBD1 matches at 8 bases. CDR3 size: 15 residues. Germline lookup yields CDR1 SGHNT and CDR2 YYREEE (reference sequence). V trimming: 1 base; J trimming: 2 bases; junction bases outside the gene matches: 5. Here the CDR3 DNA reads TGTGCCAGCAGCTTGTGGAGGACAGGGACCTACGAGCAGTACTTC. This sequence encodes CASSLWRTGTYEQYF.

V gene TRBV7-2 combines with J gene TRBJ1-1; weak D call: TRBD1 (6 bases). Germline lookup yields CDR1 SGHTA and CDR2 FQGNSA. The V end lost 2 bases, the J end lost 8 bases, and 9 bases lay between the germline ends. The CDR3 runs 12 residues. CDR3 bases: TGTGCCAGCAGCTTAAACAGGGCAGAAGCTTTCTTT. Translated: CASSLNRAEAFF.

The rearrangement joins TRBV18 to TRBJ2-7; D gene ambiguous. Trimming removed 3 bases from V and 2 bases from J, with 14 bases in between. Germline lookup yields CDR1 KGHSH and CDR2 LQKENI. The CDR3 spans 15 residues. The CDR3 sequence is CASSPPTRSTYEQYF. CDR3 coding DNA: TGTGCCAGCTCACCCCCGACAAGGTCCACCTACGAGCAGTACTTC.

This clone was seen once. The chain recombines TRBV11-2 with TRBJ2-3; 7 nucleotides align to TRBD1. V lost 6 bases to trimming and J lost 6 bases; unmatched junction nucleotides: 3. The CDR3 loop spans 12 amino acids. Looked up from germline, CDR1 is SGHAT and CDR2 is FQNNGV. The CDR3 DNA reads TGTGCCAGCAGAACGGACAGGGATACGCAGTATTTT. Its protein product is CASRTDRDTQYF.

This chain links TRBV18 with TRBJ2-7, with a tentative D call TRBD2 (6 bases). The CDR3 loop spans 16 amino acids. Trimming left V 3 bases short and J 7 bases short, with 22 bases between. Germline values: CDR1 KGHSH, CDR2 LQKENI. The CDR3 loop is CASSPFQSGGAREQYF. The DNA of the CDR3 is TGTGCCAGCTCACCCTTTCAATCAGGCGGGGCCAGGGAGCAGTACTTC.

The genes are TRBV18 and TRBJ1-1, with 7 bases aligning to TRBD1. Germline CDR1 reads KGHSH; CDR2 reads LQKENI. The ends lost 3 bases at V and 1 base at J; junction bases unmatched: 8. The CDR3 contains 16 residues. The CDR3 nucleotides are TGTGCCAGCTCACCGCAACTGGGACAGCAGAACACTGAAGCTTTCTTT. The encoded protein is CASSPQLGQQNTEAFF.

The rearrangement links TRBV5-5 to TRBJ2-5, with D perhaps matching TRBD1 (5 bases). Germline-derived CDR1 and CDR2 are SGHKS and YYEKEE (reference sequence). The CDR3 runs 14 residues. V gave up 0 bases and J gave up 3 bases, with 9 bases separating them. The DNA for the CDR3 is TGTGCCAGCAGCTTGGTAGGCAGGGAAGAGACCCAGTACTTC. Translated: CASSLVGREETQYF.

V usage is TRBV15 and J usage is TRBJ2-1, with 10 bases matching TRBD1. The CDR3 totals 14 residues. Trimming removed 1 base from V and 9 bases from J; junction bases left unmatched: 3. Germline CDR1 reads LNHNV; CDR2 reads YYDKDF (reference sequence). The CDR3 loop reads CATSRGQGAVEQFF. CDR3 DNA: TGTGCCACCAGCAGAGGACAGGGGGCGGTTGAGCAGTTCTTC.

As DNA, the CDR3 is TGTGCCAGTAGTACGGACAGGGGAGGGAACACCGGGGAGCTGTTTTTT. Translation: CASSTDRGGNTGELFF. The chain joins TRBV19 to TRBJ2-2, with 9 bases lining up with TRBD1. V dropped 4 bases and J dropped 1; count of bases not matched to a gene: 4. CDR3 length: 16 residues. The germline V gene encodes CDR1 LNHDA and CDR2 SQIVND (reference sequence).

The rearrangement joins TRBV30 to TRBJ1-2; D uncertain. CDR1 is GTSNPN and CDR2 is SVGIG in the germline V gene (reference sequence). V was clipped by 0 bases and J by 3 bases, with 17 bases between them. The CDR3 runs to 16 residues. The CDR3 loop is CAWSVKTKFSDYGYTF. CDR3 DNA sequence: TGTGCCTGGAGTGTAAAGACCAAATTTAGCGACTATGGCTACACCTTC.

As to this clone: This sample includes further DNA sequences coding for the same CDR3. The chain is built from TRBV30 and TRBJ1-5; D is unclear. The germline V gene encodes CDR1 GTSNPN and CDR2 SVGIG (reference sequence). V shed 0 bases and J shed 4 bases, with 7 bases lying between them. CDR3 size: 13 residues. The CDR3 DNA reads as TGTGCCTGGAGTGTAAGCGGTAATCAGCCCCAGCATTTT. It encodes CAWSVSGNQPQHF.

CDR3 residues: CAAGGTQYEKLFF. CDR3 nucleotide sequence: TGTGCCGCGGGGGGAACCCAGTATGAAAAACTGTTTTTT. The V gene is TRBV6-1, the J gene TRBJ1-4, with D perhaps TRBD1 (5 bases). There are 13 residues in the CDR3. V dropped 11 bases and J dropped 6 bases, with 16 bases sitting between them. Germline CDR1 is MNHNS and CDR2 is SASEGT.

This sequence joins TRBV6-5 and TRBJ1-5; TRBD1 might be the D (6 bases). CDR1 and CDR2 from the germline V gene are MNHEY and SVGAGI. This CDR3 has 13 amino acids. Between the trimmed V and J ends, which lost 8 bases and 7 bases, there was a span of 15 bases. The CDR3 DNA follows: TGTGCCAGCGGAAACAGGGCAGGGCAGCCCCAGCATTTT. Its protein product is CASGNRAGQPQHF.

The chain links TRBV6-5 to TRBJ2-7; 9 bases agree with TRBD1. Germline-derived CDR1 and CDR2 are MNHEY and SVGAGI. V shed 0 bases and J 2 bases; nucleotides not matched to a gene: 2. This CDR3 is 15 amino acids long. The CDR3 coding sequence is TGTGCCAGCAGTTACTCGGGACAGGGAACCTACGAGCAGTACTTC. Protein sequence: CASSYSGQGTYEQYF.

The gene calls are TRBV7-3 and TRBJ2-5, with TRBD2 identical over 11 bases. Trimming removed 4 bases from V and 5 bases from J; junction bases left unmatched: 6. Germline V gives CDR1 SGHTA, CDR2 FQGTGA. The CDR3 consists of 15 residues. CDR3 residues: CASSSFSGGAETQYF. The CDR3 nucleotides are TGTGCCAGCAGCTCCTTTAGCGGGGGGGCGGAGACCCAGTACTTC.